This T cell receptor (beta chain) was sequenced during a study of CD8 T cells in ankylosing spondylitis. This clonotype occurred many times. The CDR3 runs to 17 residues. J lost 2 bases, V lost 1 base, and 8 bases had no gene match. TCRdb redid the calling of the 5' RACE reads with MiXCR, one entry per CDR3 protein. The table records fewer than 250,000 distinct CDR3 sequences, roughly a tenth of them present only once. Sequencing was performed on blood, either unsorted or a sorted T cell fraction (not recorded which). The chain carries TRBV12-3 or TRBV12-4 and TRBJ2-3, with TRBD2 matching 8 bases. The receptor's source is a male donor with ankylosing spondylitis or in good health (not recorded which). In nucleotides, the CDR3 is TGTGCCAGCAGTTTAGGATTGGCGGGGGGAATCACAGATACGCAGTATTTT. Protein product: CASSLGLAGGITDTQYF.